This paragraph reports one TCR beta chain. This record belongs to a study of T-cell reconstitution after alpha-beta-depleted transplantation in children. The V and J ends lost 6 bases and 4 bases, in that order; junction bases with no gene match: 4. Germline V CDR1 and CDR2: DFQATT, SNEGSKA (reference sequence). This CDR3 region has 13 residues. Preparation of the TCRbeta library involved a method that used unique molecular identifiers. TCRdb processed the PCR reads anew with MiXCR; each CDR3 protein has one entry. The repertoire holds a few hundred thousand distinct CDR3 sequences, with 15% to 20% as singletons.

Sequencing used PBMCs from the stem cell graft donor, obtained from the stem cell graft. The chain employs TRBV20-1 and TRBJ2-1; 9 bases match TRBD1. The clonotype originates from a human donor who donated a stem cell graft to a child with acute lymphoblastic leukemia. CDR3 sequence reads: CSATGTGYNEQFF. As DNA, the CDR3 is TGCAGTGCAACCGGGACAGGGTACAATGAGCAGTTCTTC.